Listed below are T cell receptor beta chains from one sample, sequenced in a study of molecular identifiers for immune sequencing clone quantification. TCRdb fed the PCR reads into MiXCR, producing one record per CDR3 protein. The sample shows more than 85,000 distinct CDR3 sequences, roughly a third of them seen only once. The material sequenced was naive CD8+ T cells from blood, with Jurkat cell RNA spiked in. These receptors all come from a human donor in good health. Some libraries in this study had Jurkat cell RNA spiked in. Both conserved end residues are part of each CDR3. The D gene is left open where the match is weak. Not all rows give a size; the values are once, few, many and, for expanded clones, a class.

j_gene,abundance,d_gene,v_gene,CDR3nt,CDR3aa
TRBJ2-1,few,NA,TRBV7-9,TGTGCCAGCAGCCCCGCGTTCGGGAGAGAGTACAATGAGCAGTTCTTC,CASSPAFGREYNEQFF
TRBJ1-2,many,NA,TRBV20-1,TGCAGTGCTAGAGATCTAGATTCCCGCCGAACCAACTATGGCTACACCTTC,CSARDLDSRRTNYGYTF
TRBJ2-7,NA,NA,TRBV6-5,TGTGCCAGCAGTTACTCGAGTTACTCACCCTACGAGCAGTACTTC,CASSYSSYSPYEQYF
TRBJ2-3,few,NA,TRBV4-2,TGTGCCAGCAGCCCGCTTTCTGTCCATACGCAGTATTTT,CASSPLSVHTQYF
TRBJ1-5,few,NA,TRBV4-3,TGCGCCAGCAGCCAATATCAGGGGAGCCAGCCCCAGCATTTT,CASSQYQGSQPQHF
TRBJ2-1,many,NA,TRBV2,TGTGCCGAGGAGGACACCGAGCGCAATGAGCAGTTCTTC,CAEEDTERNEQFF
TRBJ2-3,NA,NA,TRBV4-2,TGTGCCAGCCGCCAAGCTGACAGTACGCAGTATTTT,CASRQADSTQYF
TRBJ1-4,many,TRBD1,TRBV9,TGTGCCAGCAGCGCAGGGACAGTCGAAAAACTGTTTTTT,CASSAGTVEKLFF
TRBJ2-3,NA,TRBD2,TRBV7-9,TGTGCCAGCAGCTCTACCCAAGTTAGCGGGAGGCGCACAGATACGCAGTATTTT,CASSSTQVSGRRTDTQYF
TRBJ2-7,NA,TRBD2,TRBV5-6,TGTGCCAGCAGCTTGGATAGCGGGAGGGCCTACGAGCAGTACTTC,CASSLDSGRAYEQYF
TRBJ2-3,NA,NA,TRBV11-2,TGTGCCAGCAGCTTAACTCCCACCGTCTTAGATACGCAGTATTTT,CASSLTPTVLDTQYF
TRBJ2-3,many,NA,TRBV29-1,TGCAGCGTCTCCATTGGGGTTAGCACAGATACGCAGTATTTT,CSVSIGVSTDTQYF
TRBJ2-5,few,NA,TRBV6-6,TGTGCCAGCTCAGGGACCTGGGAGACCCAGTACTTC,CASSGTWETQYF
TRBJ1-5,few,NA,TRBV5-5,TGTGCCAGCAGCTCGAATGCCGGGACAACGATTAGCAATCAGCCCCAGCATTTT,CASSSNAGTTISNQPQHF
TRBJ2-3,many,TRBD2,TRBV28,TGTGCCAGCAGGCAGGCCGGGAGGACAGATACGCAGTATTTT,CASRQAGRTDTQYF
TRBJ2-4,many,NA,TRBV7-9,TGTGCCAGCAGCTTACCAGGTCGGGGGAAAAACATTCAGTACTTC,CASSLPGRGKNIQYF
TRBJ2-7,NA,NA,TRBV21-1,TGTGCCAGCAGCAAAAGGAGGGAGAGCTCCTACGAGCAGTACTTC,CASSKRRESSYEQYF
TRBJ2-5,NA,NA,TRBV11-2,TGTGCCAGCAGCTTAGTACAAGCGCTTGGTTTGGAGACCCAGTACTTC,CASSLVQALGLETQYF
TRBJ2-7,NA,NA,TRBV13,TGTGCCAGCAGCTTTGCCCGAGCGGGCGATGCCTACGAGCAGTACTTC,CASSFARAGDAYEQYF
TRBJ2-7,NA,NA,TRBV5-4,TGTGCCAGCAGCTCCGGAGACCTCTACGAGCAGTACTTC,CASSSGDLYEQYF
TRBJ2-3,many,NA,TRBV20-1,TGCAGTGCTGACACCACAGATACGCAGTATTTT,CSADTTDTQYF
TRBJ2-3,many,NA,TRBV9,TGTGCCAGCAGCGTAGCCTGGGTCCGCACAGATACGCAGTATTTT,CASSVAWVRTDTQYF
TRBJ2-1,NA,NA,TRBV4-3,TGCGCCAGCAGCCTTGGTCGCGCCTGGCGGGGCAATGAGCAGTTCTTC,CASSLGRAWRGNEQFF
TRBJ2-3,many,NA,TRBV28,TGTGCCAGCAGTTTGAGGGGACCCAGCGCAGATACGCAGTATTTT,CASSLRGPSADTQYF
TRBJ1-1,NA,NA,TRBV5-6,TGTGCCAGCAGCTTGGTGCGGGGGCGGTACACTGAAGCTTTCTTT,CASSLVRGRYTEAFF
TRBJ2-3,NA,NA,TRBV12-3/TRBV12-4,TGTGCCAGCAGACACACTAGTACTAGCACAGATACGCAGTATTTT,CASRHTSTSTDTQYF
TRBJ2-2,NA,NA,TRBV9,TGTGCCAGCAGCCCAATAGGAGTTACCGGGGAGCTGTTTTTT,CASSPIGVTGELFF
TRBJ2-7,NA,TRBD2,TRBV11-2,TGTGCCAGCAGCTTAGGGGCTAGCGGTTACGAGCAGTACTTC,CASSLGASGYEQYF
TRBJ2-1,NA,NA,TRBV6-2/TRBV6-3,TGTACCAGCAGATACATGGGGAATGAGCAGTTCTTC,CTSRYMGNEQFF
TRBJ2-6,many,NA,TRBV27,TGTGCCAGCAGTTTGGTGCCTGGGGCCAACGTCCTGACTTTC,CASSLVPGANVLTF
TRBJ2-3,few,NA,TRBV12-3/TRBV12-4,TGTGCCAGCAGATCCCCCCCAGATACGCAGTATTTT,CASRSPPDTQYF
TRBJ1-5,NA,TRBD1,TRBV15,TGTGCCACCAGCCGGACAGGGGGGTATCGCCAGCCCCAGCATTTT,CATSRTGGYRQPQHF
TRBJ2-5,NA,TRBD1,TRBV7-9,TGTGCCAGCAGCACCCGGACAGGGTTGATAGAGACCCAGTACTTC,CASSTRTGLIETQYF
TRBJ1-2,many,NA,TRBV27,TGTGCCAGCAGTTTATGGTCAGGAGCCTATGGCTACACCTTC,CASSLWSGAYGYTF
TRBJ1-1,NA,NA,TRBV7-2,TGTGCCAGCAGCTTAGAGGTTCGGGCAGGGGCCCCAGAGGGGACTGAAGCTTTCTTT,CASSLEVRAGAPEGTEAFF
TRBJ2-7,NA,NA,TRBV28,TGTGCCAGCAGTTTATCGGGAGCCTACGAGCAGTGCTTC,CASSLSGAYEQCF
TRBJ1-5,few,NA,TRBV28,TGTGCCAGCAGCTCGTACATGGAGCCCCAGCATTTT,CASSSYMEPQHF
TRBJ2-5,few,NA,TRBV27,TGTGCCAGCAGTTTCTATCCGTACCAAGAGACCCAGTACTTC,CASSFYPYQETQYF
TRBJ2-3,NA,NA,TRBV20-1,TGCAGTGCTAGAGGGTATGGGCGGGGCAGAAGCGCAGATACGCAGTATTTT,CSARGYGRGRSADTQYF
TRBJ1-5,NA,NA,TRBV6-6,TGTGCCAGCACCCCAGGGGAAGTGCCAGGACCGCCCCAGCATTTT,CASTPGEVPGPPQHF
TRBJ2-2,NA,TRBD2,TRBV6-5,TGTGCCAGCAGTAAACTAGCGGGAGTACGGACCGGGGAGCTGTTTTTT,CASSKLAGVRTGELFF
TRBJ2-7,few,NA,TRBV5-1,TGCGCCAGCAGCTTGGATGACTCCTCATACTACGAGCAGTACTTC,CASSLDDSSYYEQYF
TRBJ2-7,many,NA,TRBV5-8,TGTGCCAGCAGCTTGGTCGAGCAGTACTTC,CASSLVEQYF
TRBJ1-1,many,NA,TRBV29-1,TGCAGCGTCTTCCTCAGGAGCACTGAAGCTTTCTTT,CSVFLRSTEAFF
TRBJ2-7,NA,TRBD1,TRBV4-3,TGCGCCAGCAGCCAAGGCTTAGGGGGCGACGAGCAGTACTTC,CASSQGLGGDEQYF
TRBJ1-1,NA,NA,TRBV19,TGTGCCATTAGGGAGGGCGGAGGCACTGAAGCTTTCTTT,CAIREGGGTEAFF
TRBJ2-5,many,NA,TRBV7-8,TGTGCCAGCAGCCCCCACCGACAGGAAGAGACCCAGTACTTC,CASSPHRQEETQYF
TRBJ1-5,few,NA,TRBV28,TGTGCCAGCAGCCTCCAGAGTTATAGCAATCAGCCCCAGCATTTT,CASSLQSYSNQPQHF
TRBJ2-7,many,NA,TRBV14,TGTGCCAGCAGTTCAACTAGGGATTACGAGCAGTACTTC,CASSSTRDYEQYF
TRBJ2-5,many,NA,TRBV7-6,TGTGCCAGCAGCTTAGCAGGAGAGACCCAGTACTTC,CASSLAGETQYF